This TCR beta chain emerged from a study of blood T cell repertoires in COVID-19. In the study overall: Acute and convalescent COVID-19 specimens originated in the United States, Italy and Spain. PBMCs, B-cell-depleted T cells, or T cells provided the cDNA or gDNA that made up the material.

As originally analysed: Counts of nucleated cells, estimated from reference gene primer amplification, were obtained. The method was immunoSEQ multiplex PCR; TCRdb's version includes in-frame clones alone and lacks a portion of them. V, J and clone size reflect that table, while D and trimming were determined from the DNA. The sample yields hundreds of thousands of clones, about 81% seen once. The receptor was isolated from a woman aged 55-75 years with active or convalescent COVID-19. Sequenced sample: peripheral blood.

The chain's CDR3 is CASSLRVRSTDTQYF. The DNA for the CDR3 is TGTGCCAGCAGCCTCAGGGTTCGTAGCACAGATACGCAGTATTTT. The chain recombines TRBV11-2 with TRBJ2-3; maybe TRBD1 (5 bases). Germline CDR1 is SGHAT and CDR2 is FQNNGV. V lost 5 bases and J 0 bases, leaving 12 bases between the germline ends. The CDR3 has 15 amino acids.